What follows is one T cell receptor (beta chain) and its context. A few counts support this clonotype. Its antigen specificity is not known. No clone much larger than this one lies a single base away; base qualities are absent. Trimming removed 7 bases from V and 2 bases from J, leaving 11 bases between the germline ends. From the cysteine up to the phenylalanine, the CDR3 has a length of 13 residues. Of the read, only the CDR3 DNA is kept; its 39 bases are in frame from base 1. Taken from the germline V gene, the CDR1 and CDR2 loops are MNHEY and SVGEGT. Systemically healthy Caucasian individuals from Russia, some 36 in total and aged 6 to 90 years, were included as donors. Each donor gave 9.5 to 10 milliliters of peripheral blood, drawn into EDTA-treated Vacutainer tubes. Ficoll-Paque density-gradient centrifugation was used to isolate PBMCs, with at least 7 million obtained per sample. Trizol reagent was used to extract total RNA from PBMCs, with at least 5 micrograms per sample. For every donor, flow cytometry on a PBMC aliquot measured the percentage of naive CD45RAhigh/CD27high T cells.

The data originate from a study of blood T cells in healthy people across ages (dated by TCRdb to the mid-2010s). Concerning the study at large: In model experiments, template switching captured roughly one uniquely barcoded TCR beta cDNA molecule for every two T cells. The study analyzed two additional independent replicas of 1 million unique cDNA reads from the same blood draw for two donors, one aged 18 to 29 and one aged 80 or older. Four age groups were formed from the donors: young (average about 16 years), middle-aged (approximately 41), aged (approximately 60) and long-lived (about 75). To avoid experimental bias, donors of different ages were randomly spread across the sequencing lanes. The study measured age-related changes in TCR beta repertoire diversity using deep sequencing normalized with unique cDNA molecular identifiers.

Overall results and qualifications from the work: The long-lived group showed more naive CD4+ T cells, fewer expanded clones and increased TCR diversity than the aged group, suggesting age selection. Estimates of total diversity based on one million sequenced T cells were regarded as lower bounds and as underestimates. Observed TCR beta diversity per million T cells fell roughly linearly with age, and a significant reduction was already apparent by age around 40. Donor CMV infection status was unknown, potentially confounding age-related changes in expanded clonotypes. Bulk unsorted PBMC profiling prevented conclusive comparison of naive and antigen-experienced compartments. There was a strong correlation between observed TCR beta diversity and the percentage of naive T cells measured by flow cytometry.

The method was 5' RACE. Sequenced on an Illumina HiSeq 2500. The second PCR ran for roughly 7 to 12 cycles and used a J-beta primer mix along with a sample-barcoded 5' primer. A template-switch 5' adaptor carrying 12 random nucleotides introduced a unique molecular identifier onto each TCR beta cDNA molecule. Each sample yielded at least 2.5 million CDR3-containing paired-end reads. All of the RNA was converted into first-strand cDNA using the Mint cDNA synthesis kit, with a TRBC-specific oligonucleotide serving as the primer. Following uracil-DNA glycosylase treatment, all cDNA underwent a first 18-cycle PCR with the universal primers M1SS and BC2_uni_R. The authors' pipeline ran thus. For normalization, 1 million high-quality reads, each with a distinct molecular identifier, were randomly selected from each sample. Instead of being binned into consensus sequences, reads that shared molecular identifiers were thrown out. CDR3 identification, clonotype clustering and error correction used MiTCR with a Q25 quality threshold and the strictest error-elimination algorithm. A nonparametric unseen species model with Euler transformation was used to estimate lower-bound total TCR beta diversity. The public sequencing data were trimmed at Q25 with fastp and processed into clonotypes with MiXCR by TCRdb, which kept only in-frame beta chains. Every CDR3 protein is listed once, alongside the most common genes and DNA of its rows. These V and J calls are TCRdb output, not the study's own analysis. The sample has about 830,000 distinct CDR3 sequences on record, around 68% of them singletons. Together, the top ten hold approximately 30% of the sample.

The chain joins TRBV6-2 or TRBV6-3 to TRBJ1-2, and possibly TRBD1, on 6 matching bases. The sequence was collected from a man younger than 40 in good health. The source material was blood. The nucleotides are TGTGCCAGCAACCCCCAGGGGAACTATGGCTACACCTTC. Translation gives CASNPQGNYGYTF.